This T cell receptor (beta chain) is from a study of T cell changes during pregnancy in multiple sclerosis (dated by TCRdb to about 2019). Concerning the study at large: In women with multiple sclerosis, the researchers looked at how the T cell repertoire shifted as pregnancy progressed.

This clone appeared a single time. The target of this receptor is not known. No much larger clone is present one base from it, and per-base qualities are unavailable. Receptor amplification or capture employed the immunoSEQ multiplex PCR assay. The source is immuneACCESS, and TCRdb retained only in-frame sequences with V and J called. Part of the clones is not carried over; for the studies checked, unresolved V genes explain less than half of this, and the remainder is unexplained. The sample table contains more than 60,000 clones; only one count was recorded for roughly nine tenths of them. Under 1.5% of the sample is held by the ten biggest clonotypes. From the cysteine up to the phenylalanine, the CDR3 has a length of 16 residues. The entry retains the CDR3 DNA only, 48 bases that are in frame from base 1. For CDR1 and CDR2, the germline V gene (reference sequence) lists MNHEY and SMNVEV. A distance of 20 bases separates the germline ends of V and J, which lose 7 bases and 4 bases respectively.

The sample was peripheral blood, taken in the second trimester of pregnancy. This clonotype originated in a female donor with multiple sclerosis, enrolled in a pregnancy study. The chain is assembled from TRBV27 and TRBJ2-1; the D gene is perhaps TRBD1, from 6 matching bases. The CDR3 loop reads CASTARYSGEYNEQFF. The sequenced DNA: TGTGCCAGCACCGCAAGGTACTCAGGGGAATACAATGAGCAGTTCTTC.